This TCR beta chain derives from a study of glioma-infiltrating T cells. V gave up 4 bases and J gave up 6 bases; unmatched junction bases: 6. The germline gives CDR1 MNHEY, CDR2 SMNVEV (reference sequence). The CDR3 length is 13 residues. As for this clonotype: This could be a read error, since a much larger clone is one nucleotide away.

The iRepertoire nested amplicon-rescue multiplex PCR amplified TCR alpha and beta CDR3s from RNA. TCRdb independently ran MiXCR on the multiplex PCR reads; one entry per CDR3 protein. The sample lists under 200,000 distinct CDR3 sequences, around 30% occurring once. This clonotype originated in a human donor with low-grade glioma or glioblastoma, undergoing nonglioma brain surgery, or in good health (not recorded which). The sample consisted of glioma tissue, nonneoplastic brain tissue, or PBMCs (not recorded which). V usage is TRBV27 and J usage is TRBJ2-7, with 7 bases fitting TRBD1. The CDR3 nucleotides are TGTGCCAGCAGTTCAGACAGGGAGACCGAGCAGTACTTC. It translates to CASSSDRETEQYF.